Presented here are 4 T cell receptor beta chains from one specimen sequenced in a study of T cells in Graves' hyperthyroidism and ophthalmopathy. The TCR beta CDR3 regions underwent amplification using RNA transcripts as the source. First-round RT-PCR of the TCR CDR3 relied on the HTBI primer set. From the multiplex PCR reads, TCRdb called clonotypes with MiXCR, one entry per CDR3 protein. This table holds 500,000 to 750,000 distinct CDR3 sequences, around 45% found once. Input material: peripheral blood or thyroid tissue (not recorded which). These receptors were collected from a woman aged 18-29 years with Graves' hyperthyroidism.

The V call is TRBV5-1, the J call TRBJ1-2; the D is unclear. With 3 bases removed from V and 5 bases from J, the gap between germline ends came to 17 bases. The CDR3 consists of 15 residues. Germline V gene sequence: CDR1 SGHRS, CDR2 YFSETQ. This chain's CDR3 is CASSSRLAGGYGYTF. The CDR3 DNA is TGCGCCAGCAGCTCTCGACTAGCGGGAGGGTATGGCTACACCTTC.

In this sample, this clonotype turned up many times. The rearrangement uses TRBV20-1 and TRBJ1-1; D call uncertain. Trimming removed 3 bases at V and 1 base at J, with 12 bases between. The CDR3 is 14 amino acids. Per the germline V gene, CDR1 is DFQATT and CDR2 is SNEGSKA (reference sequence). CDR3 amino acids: CSARTRGSNTEAFF. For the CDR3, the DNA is TGCAGTGCTAGGACCCGTGGGTCGAACACTGAAGCTTTCTTT.

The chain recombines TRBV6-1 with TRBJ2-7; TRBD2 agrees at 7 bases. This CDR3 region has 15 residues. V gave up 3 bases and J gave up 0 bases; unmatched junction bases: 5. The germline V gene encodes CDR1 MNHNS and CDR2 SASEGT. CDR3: CASSEDGDYSYEQYF. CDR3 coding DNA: TGTGCCAGCAGTGAGGACGGGGACTACTCCTACGAGCAGTACTTC.

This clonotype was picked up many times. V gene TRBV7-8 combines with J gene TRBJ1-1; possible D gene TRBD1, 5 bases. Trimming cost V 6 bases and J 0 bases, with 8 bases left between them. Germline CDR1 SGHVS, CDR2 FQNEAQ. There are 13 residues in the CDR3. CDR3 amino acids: CASRGVMNTEAFF. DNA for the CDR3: TGTGCCAGCAGGGGGGTGATGAACACTGAAGCTTTCTTT.